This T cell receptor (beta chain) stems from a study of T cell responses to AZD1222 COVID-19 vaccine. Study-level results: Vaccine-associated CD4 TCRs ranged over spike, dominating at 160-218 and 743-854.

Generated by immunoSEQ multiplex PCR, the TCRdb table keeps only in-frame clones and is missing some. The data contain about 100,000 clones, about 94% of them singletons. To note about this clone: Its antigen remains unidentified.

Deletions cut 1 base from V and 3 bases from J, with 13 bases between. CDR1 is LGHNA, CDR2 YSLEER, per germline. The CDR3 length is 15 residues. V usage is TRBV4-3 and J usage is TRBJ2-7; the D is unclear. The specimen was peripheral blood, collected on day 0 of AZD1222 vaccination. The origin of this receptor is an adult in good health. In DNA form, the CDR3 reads TGCGCCAGCAGCCAAGTGAGGTCCGTTCTCTACGAGCAGTACTTC. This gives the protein CASSQVRSVLYEQYF.